A selection of T cell receptor beta chains follows, all from one sample in a study of CD8+ T cells in alopecia areata. Some clones are missing from TCRdb's copy, which holds only in-frame ones; the method was immunoSEQ multiplex PCR. The sample lists some 20,000 clones, 60% to 70% occurring once. Material: CD4+ Tregs sorted from blood. These receptors originate from a human donor with alopecia areata. Both conserved end residues are part of each CDR3. D genes are given only for firm matches. Rows give clone size only sometimes, using once, few, many, or a class for an expanded clone.

TRBV11-1	NA	TRBJ1-1	NA	TGTGCCAGCAGCTTAGCGGGTGACCTAACAGAAGCTTTCTTT	CASSLAGDLTEAFF
TRBV5-1	NA	TRBJ2-5	NA	TGCGCCAGCAGTACCGGACGCTTCCAAGAGACCCAGTACTTC	CASSTGRFQETQYF
TRBV4-1	few	TRBJ1-1	NA	TGCGCCAGCAGCCAAGATTGGACCCGAGGAGGAACTGAAGCTTTCTTT	CASSQDWTRGGTEAFF
TRBV6-5	once	TRBJ2-1	TRBD1	TGTGCCAGCAGTCAGACAGGGGCGGGTGAGCAGTTCTTC	CASSQTGAGEQFF
TRBV5-1	NA	TRBJ2-5	NA	TGCGCCAGCAGTTCGATCGGGGAGACCCAGTACTTC	CASSSIGETQYF
TRBV2	NA	TRBJ2-1	TRBD2	TGTGCGGCAAGGGGACTAGCGGGGGGGAGCTCCTACAATGAGCAGTTCTTC	CAARGLAGGSSYNEQFF
TRBV2	NA	TRBJ2-2	NA	TGTGCCAGCAGTGAGACGTCTGCGAACACCGGGGAGCTGTTTTTT	CASSETSANTGELFF
TRBV28	NA	TRBJ2-1	TRBD1	TGTGCCAGCAGTGATGGACAGGGGACCATCTACAATGAGCAGTTCTTC	CASSDGQGTIYNEQFF
TRBV5-1	NA	TRBJ2-7	NA	TGCGCCAGCAGCTCGGGACCCTCCAAGGGGCAGTACTTC	CASSSGPSKGQYF
TRBV10-3	NA	TRBJ2-5	TRBD1	TGTGCCATCAGGGGACAGGGGGCGGAGGAGACCCAGTACTTC	CAIRGQGAEETQYF
TRBV5-1	NA	TRBJ2-2	NA	TGCGCCAGCAGCTTGGAGGGCACCGGGGAGCTGTTTTTT	CASSLEGTGELFF
TRBV2	NA	TRBJ1-4	TRBD1	TGTGCCAGCAGGCCGACAGGGGTCGATGAAAAACTGTTTTTT	CASRPTGVDEKLFF
TRBV19	NA	TRBJ1-4	TRBD1	TGTGCCAGTAGTCCACCGGGACAGACGGGTGAAAAACTGTTTTTT	CASSPPGQTGEKLFF
TRBV18	once	TRBJ2-7	TRBD1	TGTGCCAGCTCACCGGGACAGGGCCCCTACGAGCAGTACTTC	CASSPGQGPYEQYF
TRBV5-1	few	TRBJ2-3	TRBD1	TGCGCCAGCAGCCCACGACAGGGAACAGATACGCAGTATTTT	CASSPRQGTDTQYF
TRBV5-1	NA	TRBJ2-1	NA	TGCGCCAGCAGCGGGAGCGCGGCAGCGGGTTCCGATGAGCAGTTCTTC	CASSGSAAAGSDEQFF
TRBV15	NA	TRBJ1-3	NA	TGTGCCACCAGCAGAGACCGACAGCGCTCTGGAAACACCATATATTTT	CATSRDRQRSGNTIYF
TRBV7-8	few	TRBJ2-1	TRBD2	TGTGCCAGCAGCTTGGGGGGGATGAGGGAGCAGTTCTTC	CASSLGGMREQFF
TRBV28	once	TRBJ2-6	NA	TGTGCCAGCGGCAGTGGGGCCAACGTCCTGACTTTC	CASGSGANVLTF
TRBV19	NA	TRBJ2-5	NA	TGTGCCAGTAGTATTCAGACTTTGGAGACCCAGTACTTC	CASSIQTLETQYF
TRBV5-1	NA	TRBJ2-1	NA	TGCGCCAGCAGCTTGGGGGGCCTCCACAATGAGCAGTTCTTC	CASSLGGLHNEQFF
TRBV19	few	TRBJ2-5	NA	TGTGCCAGTAGTCCCGGCGGGGAGACCCAGTACTTC	CASSPGGETQYF
TRBV6-4	NA	TRBJ2-5	TRBD2	TGTGCCAGCGTTTTACGGGAGGGCGAGACCCAGTACTTC	CASVLREGETQYF
TRBV29-1	few	TRBJ2-5	TRBD2	TGCAGCGTTGAAGTGGCTAGCGGGAGCTTATGGGCCCAGTACTTC	CSVEVASGSLWAQYF
TRBV7-2	NA	TRBJ2-3	TRBD1	TGTGCCAGCGGCTTACAGGGGACAGATACGCAGTATTTT	CASGLQGTDTQYF
TRBV4-3	few	TRBJ2-1	TRBD2	TGCGCCAGCAGCGATTGGGGGGGCGGGAGGATTAATGAGCAGTTCTTC	CASSDWGGGRINEQFF
TRBV5-1	NA	TRBJ1-1	TRBD1	TGCGCCAGCAGCCTTTCTCAGACAGGGGGCGCGGGGGAAGCTTTCTTT	CASSLSQTGGAGEAFF
TRBV12-5	NA	TRBJ1-5	NA	TGTGCTAGTGCCCCAGGAGGGTCGAGCAATCAGCCCCAGCATTTT	CASAPGGSSNQPQHF
TRBV28	medium-sized	TRBJ1-1	TRBD1	TGTGCCAGCAGTTCGGGACAGGGTGACGAAGCTTTCTTT	CASSSGQGDEAFF
TRBV6-5	NA	TRBJ1-1	NA	TGTGCCAGCAGTTTCAGGGGACTCGGAGCTTTCTTT	CASSFRGLGAFF
TRBV27	NA	TRBJ2-7	NA	TGTGCCAGCAGTTTATCGGGGGCGGATCGGGGCTACGAGCAGTACTTC	CASSLSGADRGYEQYF
TRBV11-2	NA	TRBJ2-2	NA	TGTGCCAGCAGCTTGAGTGGCGGGGAGCTGTTTTTT	CASSLSGGELFF
TRBV2	NA	TRBJ2-7	TRBD2	TGTGCCAGCTATGGCCGGGGGGGCCCAAACGAGCAGTACTTC	CASYGRGGPNEQYF
TRBV7-9	medium-sized	TRBJ1-1	NA	TGTGCCAGCAGCGAACAGGAGTACATCCAGGACGGTGAAGCTTTCTTT	CASSEQEYIQDGEAFF
TRBV11-2	NA	TRBJ2-2	NA	TGTGCCAGCAGCCCAAAGCGGACCCACACCGGGGAGCTGTTTTTT	CASSPKRTHTGELFF
TRBV19	NA	TRBJ2-1	NA	TGTGCCAGTAGTATCCCGGGACTGAACAATGAGCAGTTCTTC	CASSIPGLNNEQFF
TRBV7-3	NA	TRBJ1-2	NA	TGTGCCAGCAGCTTAGCGAGCGGGAGTGGCTACACCTTC	CASSLASGSGYTF
TRBV19	few	TRBJ1-1	NA	TGTGCTGCGGGCACTGAAGCTTTCTTT	CAAGTEAFF
TRBV7-9	NA	TRBJ2-5	NA	TGTGCCAGCAGCTTAGGTCGAGGGACCCAGTACTTC	CASSLGRGTQYF
TRBV7-8	NA	TRBJ1-5	TRBD1	TGTGCCAGCAGCTCGGGACAGTTCAATCAGCCCCAGCATTTT	CASSSGQFNQPQHF
TRBV27	NA	TRBJ1-1	NA	TGTGCCAGCAGTCCTTGGGGAGGGCGAGAAGAAGCTTTCTTT	CASSPWGGREEAFF
TRBV7-8	NA	TRBJ2-7	NA	TGTGCCAGCAGCTTGGACTCTCTCCTATACGAGCAGTACTTC	CASSLDSLLYEQYF